This entry features one TCR beta chain sequence. Its antigen is unknown. This sample stems from a study of PD-1 blockade in classical Hodgkin lymphoma. The wider study: Nivolumab dosing for patients was 3 mg/kg, administered intravenously every 2 weeks.

After autologous stem cell transplantation all patients relapsed, and prior brentuximab vedotin exposure differed between cohorts. Study results and caveats: Initiation of nivolumab under 1 year after ASCT led to exclusion of patients. Diminished baseline TCR diversity has been reported in newly diagnosed patients relative to healthy donors.

Germline values: CDR1 SGHAT, CDR2 FQNNGV. The CDR3 runs 15 residues. Trimming removed 5 bases from V and 2 bases from J; junction bases left unmatched: 6. Method: immunoSEQ multiplex PCR; TCRdb's copy keeps in-frame clones and lacks some. Counted here are some 13,000 clones, 80% to 85% occurring once; the ten biggest clones make up roughly 24%. J is TRBJ2-3 and V is TRBV11-2; the match to TRBD2 covers 8 bases. The TCR comes from a human donor with classical Hodgkin lymphoma. Source: peripheral blood mononuclear cells (PBMCs), taken at baseline. The CDR3 DNA is TGTGCCAGCAGCCCCCAACTAGCGGTCACAGATACGCAGTATTTT. Translated, it gives CASSPQLAVTDTQYF. Combining the CDR3 with reference TRBV11-2 and TRBJ2-3 gives the whole variable domain EAGVAQSPRYKIIEKRQSVAFWCNPISGHATLYWYQQILGQGPKLLIQFQNNGVVDDSQLPKDRFSAERLKGVDSTLKIQPAKLEDSAVYLCASSPQLAVTDTQYFGPGTRLTVL.